One T cell receptor beta chain is described in this entry. What this receptor recognizes is not known. There are no base qualities to consult, and no much larger clone falls within one base. The library was built by means of the immunoSEQ multiplex PCR assay. TCRdb re-hosts the immuneACCESS table, in-frame sequences only. Its copies lack some clones; in the studies checked, an unresolved V gene accounts for under half of them, and the cause for the rest is not known. In all, the sample holds 700,000 or so clones, and roughly 85% of those were seen once. The ten top clones hold roughly 0.01% of the sample. The sample belongs to a study of shared T cell receptors in the human thymus (dated by TCRdb to 2020 to 2022). With respect to the entire study: The study examined how the human thymus generates shared, self-reactive T-cell receptor alpha chains.

Between the V and J ends, shortened by 6 bases and 7 bases respectively, the junction contains 11 bases. Per the germline V gene, SGHDT is the CDR1 and YYEEEE is the CDR2. CDR3 length: 13 amino acids, cysteine to phenylalanine. The kept DNA is CDR3 alone, 39 bases in frame from the first base. These data were also filed under a second study, of human thymus T cells. As the second study states: Donors were immunologically healthy infants undergoing open corrective cardiac surgery for congenital heart defects in Finland. Thymus tissue was collected as surgical resects that were removed during corrective cardiac surgery. Biased V and J gene segment usage appeared to be present in both thymic and peripheral blood repertoires. The related research found that thymic TCR repertoires overlapped highly between unrelated individuals. The study characterized TCR alpha and beta repertoires from fewer than 10 infant thymus samples and a few related peripheral blood samples. Donor ages ranged from about 6 to 244 days, and the cohort comprised six male and a couple of female infants. Thymocytes were released mechanically from tissue and stored at -70 °C as pellets of about 10-34 million cells. A QIAsymphony instrument was used to extract genomic DNA from the frozen cell pellets. The immunoSEQ multiplex PCR assay was used to amplify the TCRB and TCRAD loci from a standardized quantity of quality-controlled genomic DNA. Amplicons spanned the V(D)J region at a length sufficient to cover the CDR3 and identify V and J genes. The amplicons were sequenced on an Illumina platform via the commercial immunoSEQ service. Corrections for primer bias and sequencing errors followed previously described methods, while TCRAD and TCRB definitions were based on the IMGT database. The repertoires were analysed using immunoSEQ Analyzer 3.0 and VDJTools for basic statistics, V/J segment usage, diversity estimates, rarefaction and pairwise overlap. To estimate diversity, the Chao1, ChaoE, Efron-Thisted, Shannon and inverse Simpson indices were applied, and diversity was also estimated on datasets down-sampled to the smallest sample. Repertoire overlap used strict matching of CDR3 nucleotide sequence, V gene and J gene, with Jaccard-based multidimensional scaling clustering. On average, roughly 800,000 unique TCRB clonotypes were obtained from thymus samples, compared with 70,000 to 90,000 from blood samples.

Sequencing was performed on thymocytes. This TCR was recovered from a girl less than two years old with a congenital heart defect. Donor details come from another sample of the same person, matched by shared clones. This chain joins TRBV5-6 to TRBJ1-6; the D gene is possibly TRBD1, with 6 bases matching. The sequenced DNA is TGTGCCAGCACGAAGGGGGGGAATTCACCCCTCCACTTT. Its coded protein is CASTKGGNSPLHF.